This T cell receptor beta chain was documented in a study of radiotherapy plus CTLA-4 blockade in lung cancer. The assay was immunoSEQ multiplex PCR, and TCRdb's table has in-frame clones only and misses some. The sample carries tens of thousands of clones, more than 70% recorded once. For this clone: Its antigen is not known.

General study points: Early clonal dynamics of blood T cells, together with interferon-beta, were reported as the best response predictor.

Patients in the study, people with chemo-refractory metastatic non-small-cell lung cancer, received focal radiation plus ipilimumab CTLA-4 blockade. The TCR was taken from a human donor with non-small cell lung cancer whose response to radiotherapy plus ipilimumab could not be evaluated. Here the sequenced sample was peripheral blood, taken from a patient treated with radiotherapy plus ipilimumab.

DNA of the CDR3: TGCGCCAGCAGCTTAGGAGGGGGGGTGAAAAACATTCAGTACTTC. Residues: CASSLGGGVKNIQYF. The genes are TRBV5-1 and TRBJ2-4; D possibly corresponds to TRBD2 (7 bases). The CDR3 totals 15 residues. V shed 2 bases and J shed 4 bases, with 13 bases lying between them. Germline V CDR1 and CDR2: SGHRS, YFSETQ.